This TCR beta chain was obtained from a study of resident and recirculating memory T cells in vitiligo. Libraries were prepared by immunoSEQ multiplex PCR; TCRdb keeps only in-frame clonotypes and omits some of them. The sample has about 42,000 clones; around 90% are singletons. CDR1 and CDR2 (germline): SEHNR, FQNEAQ (reference sequence). V shed 3 bases and J shed 2 bases, with 7 bases lying between them. The CDR3 has 13 amino acids. The sample consisted of blood. The rearrangement links TRBV7-9 to TRBJ1-2, with D unclear. The sequence derives from a male donor with vitiligo. The DNA of the CDR3 is TGTGCCAGCAGCTTGGAGGGAAACTATGGCTACACCTTC. It is translated as CASSLEGNYGYTF.